This passage covers 26 T cell receptor beta chains from one sample sequenced in a study of post-analysis software for immune sequencing data. Study outcomes and limitations: In patients, TRBV5-6, TRBV5-1 and TRBV20-1 belonged to five or six TRBV segments found more frequently than in controls.

Unique-molecular-identifier-tagged TCR beta cDNA libraries were used. TCRdb re-called the PCR reads through MiXCR, storing one row per CDR3 protein. This table holds about 540,000 distinct CDR3 sequences, 30% to 40% found once. Their antigens are not known. Sequenced material: blood. The receptors derive from a girl younger than 18 with multiple sclerosis.

There are a few counts of this clonotype. The V and J genes are TRBV20-1 and TRBJ2-3; D remains unclear. Per germline, CDR1 DFQATT and CDR2 SNEGSKA (reference sequence). The CDR3 runs 14 residues. Trimming pared 5 bases from V and 5 bases from J, leaving 17 bases between. The CDR3 coding sequence is TGCAGTGCTTCCCAAATGGATAGATTAGATACGCAGTATTTT. It translates to CSASQMDRLDTQYF.

The CDR3 here is CASSLRGFWGTEAFF. In nucleotides, the CDR3 is TGTGCCAGCAGCTTAAGGGGCTTTTGGGGGACTGAAGCTTTCTTT. The gene calls are TRBV11-2 and TRBJ1-1; the D gene is possibly TRBD1 (5 bases). V was trimmed by 2 bases and J by 5 bases, leaving 15 bases between them. Germline V CDR1 and CDR2: SGHAT, FQNNGV. The CDR3 is 15 amino acids.

This clonotype was detected a few times. This chain uses TRBV5-1 with TRBJ2-7, with TRBD1 matching 11 bases. CDR3 length: 16 amino acids. In germline, CDR1 is SGHRS, CDR2 YFSETQ. V dropped 6 bases and J dropped 5; count of bases not matched to a gene: 13. The CDR3 region is CASTPRGQGAFDEQYF. As DNA, the CDR3 is TGCGCCAGCACTCCCCGTGGACAGGGGGCGTTCGACGAGCAGTACTTC.

This chain uses TRBV11-2 with TRBJ1-2; D perhaps matches TRBD1 (6 bases). The CDR3 covers 13 residues. Per germline, CDR1 SGHAT and CDR2 FQNNGV. Trimming took off 5 bases at V and 8 bases at J, with 15 bases between the two ends. The CDR3 protein is CASSPGGGLGYTF. The CDR3 bases are TGTGCCAGCAGCCCAGGCGGGGGGCTCGGCTACACCTTC.

This clonotype was observed a handful of times. J is TRBJ2-3 and V is TRBV3-1; D not certain. The germline V and J ends were trimmed by 1 base and 14 bases, with 13 bases remaining between them. The germline gives CDR1 LGHDT, CDR2 YNNKEL (reference sequence). The CDR3 extends over 12 amino acids. The CDR3 protein is CASSQVPEKLYF. The CDR3 coding sequence is TGTGCCAGCAGCCAAGTGCCGGAAAAACTGTATTTT.

The chain is built from TRBV7-2 and TRBJ1-5; D remains ambiguous. Trimming stripped 1 base from V and 1 base from J, with 14 bases between. The CDR3 loop spans 17 amino acids. Germline CDR1 reads SGHTA; CDR2 reads FQGNSA. CDR3 sequence (DNA): TGTGCCAGCAGCTTAGACCAATGGCCTTGGAGCAATCAGCCCCAGCATTTT. This sequence encodes CASSLDQWPWSNQPQHF.

Written as DNA, the CDR3 is TGCGCCAGCAGCTTCCCCATGGGGTCGACGGGGCTCCAAGAGACCCAGTACTTC. Its protein product is CASSFPMGSTGLQETQYF. The V call is TRBV5-1, the J call TRBJ2-5, with D perhaps matching TRBD1 or TRBD2 (5 bases each). Looked up from germline, CDR1 is SGHRS and CDR2 is YFSETQ. Trimming left V 2 bases short and J 1 base short, with 21 bases between. This CDR3 comprises 18 residues.

The table lists this clonotype with a count of one. V is TRBV2 and J is TRBJ1-1; 10 bases map to TRBD1. Germline lookup yields CDR1 SNHLY and CDR2 FYNNEI. The V and J ends lost 7 bases and 3 bases, in that order; junction bases with no gene match: 11. This CDR3 contains 16 residues. CDR3 residues: CASIRDRGLGDTEAFF. CDR3 in DNA: TGTGCCAGCATCCGGGACAGGGGACTGGGGGACACTGAAGCTTTCTTT.

The rearrangement uses TRBV10-3 and TRBJ1-2; no definite D call. Germline CDR1 is ENHRY and CDR2 is SYGVKD. The V end lost 2 bases, the J end lost 1 base, and 8 bases lay between the germline ends. The CDR3 has 14 residues. The CDR3 coding sequence is TGTGCCATCAGTGAGGAGGGAATTAACTATGGCTACACCTTC. Its protein product is CAISEEGINYGYTF.

There are a few counts of this clonotype. The chain joins TRBV6-2 or TRBV6-3 to TRBJ2-5; perhaps TRBD1 as D (5 bases). CDR1 is MNHEY, CDR2 SVGEGT, per germline. The CDR3 is 13 amino acids. Trimming shortened V by 4 bases and J by 5 bases, and 11 bases separated the two germline ends. The CDR3 DNA reads TGTGCCAGCAGTTGGGCAGGGTATGAGACCCAGTACTTC. This codes for CASSWAGYETQYF.

The genes are TRBV12-3 or TRBV12-4 and TRBJ2-6; weak D call: TRBD1 (6 bases). V lost 5 bases to trimming and J lost 0 bases, with 14 bases between them. The CDR3 is 17 amino acids. CDR3 bases: TGTGCCAGCAGTCCTGAAACAGGGAGCTCTGGGGCCAACGTCCTGACTTTC. It codes for CASSPETGSSGANVLTF.

V gene TRBV12-3 or TRBV12-4 combines with J gene TRBJ2-1; TRBD2 matches 7 bases. Trimming cost V 5 bases and J 6 bases; bases outside gene matches: 13. This CDR3 is 16 amino acids long. CDR3 sequence: CASSALRGGGSNEQFF. CDR3 sequence (DNA): TGTGCCAGCAGTGCCCTGAGGGGCGGGGGAAGCAATGAGCAGTTCTTC.

CDR3 sequence (DNA): TGTGCCAGCAGCCAAGAATGGCGGGGGGTATACAATGAGCAGTTCTTC. As protein: CASSQEWRGVYNEQFF. The genes are TRBV4-2 and TRBJ2-1, with 8 bases aligning to TRBD2. The CDR3 runs to 16 residues. The germline gives CDR1 LGHNA, CDR2 YNFKEQ. The V and J ends lost 0 bases and 4 bases, in that order; junction bases with no gene match: 5.

This clonotype has a handful of counts. The chain carries TRBV9 and TRBJ1-2, with 8 bases lining up with TRBD1. J gave up 6 bases and V 4 bases, and 14 bases lay outside the gene matches. CDR3 length: 16 amino acids. Per germline, CDR1 SGDLS and CDR2 YYNGEE. The chain's CDR3 is CASSRGTGIILDGYTF. In DNA, the CDR3 is TGTGCCAGCAGCCGAGGGACAGGCATAATATTGGATGGCTACACCTTC. Full variable domain (remainder filled in from reference TRBV9 and TRBJ1-2): DSGVTQTPKHLITATGQRVTLRCSPRSGDLSVYWYQQSLDQGLQFLIQYYNGEERAKGNILERFSAQQFPDLHSELNLSSLELGDSALYFCASSRGTGIILDGYTFGSGTRLTVV.

Only a few counts were recorded for this clonotype. In nucleotides, the CDR3 is TGTGCCAGCAGCTTGGCCCCACTAGCGGGGGGAATCCAAGAGACCCAGTACTTC. This gives the protein CASSLAPLAGGIQETQYF. The chain carries TRBV5-6 and TRBJ2-5, with TRBD2 matching over 12 bases. V lost 0 bases to trimming and J lost 1 base; unmatched junction nucleotides: 7. The CDR3 loop spans 18 amino acids. Germline CDR1 SGHDT, CDR2 YYEEEE.

J is TRBJ2-7 and V is TRBV5-1; 8 bases fit TRBD2. The J call is in doubt because the DNA end fits TRBJ2-5 better. The CDR3 is 15 residues long. Germline assignment: CDR1 SGHRS and CDR2 YFSETQ. CDR3 in DNA: TGCGCCAGCAGAGGATCCGGGGGGGCCGTGGAGACCCAGTACTTC. It yields the protein CASRGSGGAVETQYF.

This sequence joins TRBV20-1 and TRBJ2-7, with no clear D. Looked up from germline, CDR1 is DFQATT and CDR2 is SNEGSKA (reference sequence). The CDR3 extends over 13 amino acids. Between the trimmed V and J ends, which lost 2 bases and 0 bases, there was a span of 8 bases. CDR3 bases: TGCAGTGCTAGATCAAGCGACTCCTACGAGCAGTACTTC. This sequence encodes CSARSSDSYEQYF.

Here the CDR3 reads CASRGTSGGASGELFF. CDR3 nucleotides: TGTGCCAGCAGGGGTACTAGCGGGGGGGCCTCCGGGGAGCTGTTTTTT. This chain connects TRBV9 to TRBJ2-2; TRBD2 aligns across 13 bases. The CDR3 contains 16 residues. The germline V gene encodes CDR1 SGDLS and CDR2 YYNGEE. With 5 bases clipped from V and 6 bases from J, the junction kept 7 bases outside the gene matches. The complete variable domain, with remaining parts taken from reference TRBV9 and TRBJ2-2, reads DSGVTQTPKHLITATGQRVTLRCSPRSGDLSVYWYQQSLDQGLQFLIQYYNGEERAKGNILERFSAQQFPDLHSELNLSSLELGDSALYFCASRGTSGGASGELFFGEGSRLTVL.

As concerns this clonotype: A much more abundant neighbour one base away suggests this may be a read error. This rearrangement joins TRBV7-2 to TRBJ2-1; 7 bases are a match to TRBD2. The CDR3 consists of 16 residues. Germline values: CDR1 SGHTA, CDR2 FQGNSA. CDR3 sequence (DNA): TGTGCCAGCAGCTCGCGGACTAGTCTTGGCTACAGTGAGCAGTTCTTC. Encoded protein: CASSSRTSLGYSEQFF.

This clonotype was observed a few times. CDR3 DNA sequence: TGTGCCAGCAGCTTAAACCCCGGACTTTCAGATACGCAGTATTTT. Translation gives CASSLNPGLSDTQYF. V gene TRBV7-9 combines with J gene TRBJ2-3, with D perhaps TRBD2 (5 bases). This CDR3 region has 15 residues. The V end was cut by 2 bases, the J end by 4 bases, with 13 bases between. CDR1 is SEHNR, CDR2 FQNEAQ, per germline (reference sequence).

This chain uses TRBV7-3 with TRBJ2-1; 8 nucleotides agree with TRBD1. CDR3 size: 14 residues. V shed 5 bases and J 6 bases; nucleotides not matched to a gene: 6. CDR1 and CDR2 from the germline V gene are SGHTA and FQGTGA. CDR3 nucleotide sequence: TGTGCCAGCAGCATCGGACAGGGCCGCAATGAGCAGTTCTTC. It specifies CASSIGQGRNEQFF.

The CDR3 loop is CASSRGTGGISNYGYTF. The DNA of the CDR3 is TGTGCCAGCAGCCGCGGGACAGGGGGCATTTCTAACTATGGCTACACCTTC. The chain combines TRBV6-1 with TRBJ1-2; 12 bases align to TRBD1. The germline CDR1 and CDR2 sequences are MNHNS and SASEGT. The CDR3 contains 17 residues. The junction had 8 bases not matched to a gene; V was cut back by 6 bases and J by 0 bases.

This clonotype occurred a few times. The rearrangement links TRBV6-2 or TRBV6-3 to TRBJ1-5; perhaps TRBD1 as D (6 bases). From germline, CDR1 is MNHEY and CDR2 SVGEGT. This CDR3 spans 14 amino acids. V lost 5 bases and J lost 1, with 9 bases in between. The CDR3 region has the DNA TGTGCCAGCAGTAGGGGGGACAGCAATCAGCCCCAGCATTTT. As protein: CASSRGDSNQPQHF.

This clonotype appeared a few times. The rearrangement uses TRBV6-1 and TRBJ2-3, with 11 bases matching TRBD1. The CDR3 is 16 amino acids. V dropped 8 bases and J dropped 1; count of bases not matched to a gene: 8. Germline values: CDR1 MNHNS, CDR2 SASEGT. CDR3 nucleotides: TGTGCCAGCCGGACAGGGGGCGCTTTCGGCACAGATACGCAGTATTTT. It specifies CASRTGGAFGTDTQYF.

CDR3 sequence: CASSFRGTANEQFF. CDR3 bases: TGTGCCAGCAGTTTTCGCGGGACTGCGAATGAGCAGTTCTTC. The gene calls are TRBV12-3 or TRBV12-4 and TRBJ2-1; D may be TRBD2 (6 bases). This CDR3 contains 14 residues. Trimming stripped 3 bases from V and 7 bases from J, with 13 bases between.

The V call is TRBV4-1, the J call TRBJ1-5; D uncertain. The V gene lost 3 bases and the J gene lost 0 bases, with 21 bases spanning the gap. CDR1 is MGHRA and CDR2 is YSYEKL in the germline V gene. This CDR3 has 19 amino acids. The CDR3 DNA reads as TGCGCCAGCAGCCAGGATCTCAGGACTTACGGGGATAGCAATCAGCCCCAGCATTTT. This codes for CASSQDLRTYGDSNQPQHF.